These 23 T cell receptor beta chains share one sample of origin, sequenced in a study of CD8 T cells in ankylosing spondylitis (dated by TCRdb to the late 2010s). Their target antigens are unknown. Library prep was done by 5' RACE. Sequenced using an Illumina HiSeq 2500. TCRdb handled the public reads itself, with Q25 trimming in fastp and clone calling in MiXCR, and kept productive beta chains. Duplicate CDR3 protein sequences are folded into a single record with the most common DNA and genes. The sample contains fewer than 650,000 distinct CDR3 sequences, about an eighth of them found a single time. The biggest ten clones account for nearly 7% of the sample. On the study overall, not on this receptor specifically: A TCR beta motif made up of roughly eight highly homologous amino acid variants appeared to be characteristic of blood from ankylosing spondylitis patients.

Sequenced: blood, either unsorted or a sorted T cell fraction (not recorded which). The receptor set was obtained from a male donor with ankylosing spondylitis.

Ten or more counts support this clonotype. The chain is built from TRBV7-9 and TRBJ2-2; D may be TRBD2 (6 bases). CDR1 is SEHNR and CDR2 is FQNEAQ in the germline V gene (reference sequence). This CDR3 contains 16 residues. The V end lost 5 bases, the J end lost 3 bases, and 16 bases lay between the germline ends. In DNA form, the CDR3 reads TGTGCCAGCAGCCCCCTGCGGGGTGCGGACACCGGGGAGCTGTTTTTT. It encodes CASSPLRGADTGELFF.

This clonotype was observed a few times. The CDR3 bases are TGTGCCAGCAGCGTAGGGGTGACCGCTTACAATGAGCAGTTCTTC. Protein: CASSVGVTAYNEQFF. This chain joins TRBV9 and TRBJ2-1; D is unclear. Trimming removed 0 bases from V and 4 bases from J, with 11 bases in between. Germline CDR1 is SGDLS and CDR2 is YYNGEE. The CDR3 extends over 15 amino acids.

There are many counts of this clonotype. J is TRBJ2-1 and V is TRBV15; unclear D gene. Germline CDR1 and CDR2: LNHNV and YYDKDF (reference sequence). V was cut by 11 bases and J by 0 bases, with 11 bases left in between. This CDR3 contains 13 residues. This CDR3 is CASGKDSYNEQFF. In nucleotides, the CDR3 is TGTGCCTCTGGAAAGGACTCCTACAATGAGCAGTTCTTC.

Ten or more counts support this clonotype. This sequence joins TRBV12-3 or TRBV12-4 and TRBJ2-3, with TRBD2 matching over 13 bases. This CDR3 has 16 residues. Losses at the gene ends were 6 bases for V and 8 bases for J; bases not matched to a gene: 11. DNA of the CDR3: TGTGCCAGCAGCATCACTAGCGGGAGGGCCTTAGTTACGCAGTATTTT. Its translation: CASSITSGRALVTQYF.

CDR3 coding DNA: TGTGCCACCAGTCCTAGACTAGACGCAGTGCATGAGCAGTTCTTC. Amino acid sequence: CATSPRLDAVHEQFF. The chain has TRBV24-1 and TRBJ2-1; D might be TRBD2 (6 bases). CDR3 length: 15 residues. Germline values: CDR1 KGHDR, CDR2 SFDVKD. V shed 6 bases and J shed 8 bases, with 19 bases lying between them.

At least ten counts were recorded for this clonotype. The chain carries TRBV20-1 and TRBJ2-2, with D perhaps given as TRBD1 or TRBD2 (5 bases each). This CDR3 is built from 12 residues. V shed 6 bases and J shed 10 bases, with 15 bases lying between them. Germline CDR1 is DFQATT and CDR2 is SNEGSKA (reference sequence). CDR3 sequence (DNA): TGCAGTGCCCCGGGACGCCGAATGGAGCTGTTTTTT. It translates to CSAPGRRMELFF.

This clonotype was observed a few times. V and J are TRBV11-1 and TRBJ2-3, with 9 bases fitting TRBD2. Trimming removed 4 bases from V and 3 bases from J; junction bases left unmatched: 17. This CDR3 is built from 19 residues. CDR1 is SGHAT and CDR2 is FQDESV in the germline V gene (reference sequence). CDR3 sequence reads: CASSYSLRRAGGPTDTQYF. Written as DNA, the CDR3 is TGTGCCAGCAGCTATTCCTTGCGGCGGGCGGGAGGGCCAACAGATACGCAGTATTTT.

V is TRBV11-1 and J is TRBJ2-3; D might be TRBD1 or TRBD2, each matching 5 bases. In germline, CDR1 is SGHAT, CDR2 FQDESV (reference sequence). CDR3 length: 15 residues. Deletions cut 5 bases from V and 4 bases from J, with 16 bases between. The CDR3 DNA is TGTGCCAGCAGCCCGCAGAAGGGACGGCCAGATACGCAGTATTTT. It encodes CASSPQKGRPDTQYF.

Only a few counts were recorded for this clonotype. The V call is TRBV27, the J call TRBJ2-2; the match to TRBD2 covers 12 bases. The CDR3 is made up of 17 amino acids. V dropped 5 bases and J dropped 3; count of bases not matched to a gene: 7. CDR1 and CDR2 (germline): MNHEY, SMNVEV (reference sequence). The DNA of the CDR3 is TGTGCCAGCAGTAGACTAGCGGGAGTTCGGGACACCGGGGAGCTGTTTTTT. Protein: CASSRLAGVRDTGELFF.

The V and J genes are TRBV19 and TRBJ2-5; D unresolved. CDR3 length: 13 residues. The germline V gene has CDR1 LNHDA and CDR2 SQIVND (reference sequence). The V and J ends lost 5 bases and 5 bases respectively, with 12 bases between them. The CDR3 sequence is CASSRRWRETQYF. As DNA, the CDR3 is TGTGCCAGTAGTCGCAGATGGCGTGAGACCCAGTACTTC.

The chain recombines TRBV5-1 with TRBJ2-1, with D hard to call. The V gene lost 0 bases and the J gene lost 1 base, with 8 bases spanning the gap. The CDR3 has 15 amino acids. The germline V gene encodes CDR1 SGHRS and CDR2 YFSETQ. CDR3 bases: TGCGCCAGCAGCTTGGTAGTGAATTCCTACAATGAGCAGTTCTTC. It codes for CASSLVVNSYNEQFF.

This sequence joins TRBV20-1 and TRBJ2-3, with D uncertain. Germline CDR1 and CDR2: DFQATT and SNEGSKA (reference sequence). With 6 bases removed from V and 0 bases from J, the gap between germline ends came to 10 bases. The CDR3 totals 13 residues. CDR3 in amino acids: CSARHRSTDTQYF. In nucleotides, the CDR3 is TGCAGTGCACGACACCGGAGCACAGATACGCAGTATTTT.

The chain employs TRBV5-6 and TRBJ1-3; a possible D gene is TRBD1 (5 bases). This CDR3 comprises 15 residues. The V and J ends lost 2 bases and 0 bases respectively, with 9 bases between them. Germline V gene sequence: CDR1 SGHDT, CDR2 YYEEEE. CDR3 amino acids: CASSLRGLSGNTIYF. The CDR3 nucleotides are TGTGCCAGCAGCTTAAGGGGACTCTCTGGAAACACCATATATTTT. The full variable domain, its missing parts supplied by reference TRBV5-6 and TRBJ1-3, is DAGVTQSPTHLIKTRGQQVTLRCSPKSGHDTVSWYQQALGQGPQFIFQYYEEEERQRGNFPDRFSGHQFPNYSSELNVNALLLGDSALYLCASSLRGLSGNTIYFGEGSWLTVV.

The V and J genes are TRBV7-9 and TRBJ1-2; D is ambiguous. The germline V gene has CDR1 SEHNR and CDR2 FQNEAQ (reference sequence). The V end lost 1 base, the J end lost 3 bases, and 12 bases lay between the germline ends. The length of the CDR3 is 15 residues. CDR3 protein: CASSLGLGGDYGYTF. CDR3 in DNA: TGTGCCAGCAGCTTAGGTCTAGGCGGTGACTATGGCTACACCTTC.

This clonotype was detected many times. This chain joins TRBV5-1 and TRBJ2-1; D possibly matches TRBD1 or TRBD2 (6 bases each). This CDR3 spans 16 amino acids. Trimming left V 6 bases short and J 7 bases short, with 23 bases between. Germline V gene data show CDR1 as SGHRS and CDR2 as YFSETQ. CDR3 amino acids: CASKWGASRRGNEQFF. In DNA form, the CDR3 reads TGCGCCAGCAAATGGGGGGCGAGCCGACGGGGAAATGAGCAGTTCTTC. Full variable domain (missing parts from reference TRBV5-1 and TRBJ2-1): KAGVTQTPRYLIKTRGQQVTLSCSPISGHRSVSWYQQTPGQGLQFLFEYFSETQRNKGNFPGRFSGRQFSNSRSEMNVSTLELGDSALYLCASKWGASRRGNEQFFGPGTRLTVL.

Ten or more counts support this clonotype. The chain employs TRBV29-1 and TRBJ2-3, with 11 bases aligning to TRBD2. V was clipped by 1 base and J by 3 bases; unmatched bases: 6. The germline CDR1 and CDR2 sequences are SQVTM and ANQGSEA. The CDR3 contains 16 residues. CDR3 region: CSVEGLAGSGTDTQYF. The CDR3 DNA follows: TGCAGCGTTGAAGGACTAGCGGGGTCGGGTACAGATACGCAGTATTTT.

This clonotype was counted only a few times. The V gene is TRBV5-1, the J gene TRBJ2-7, with D unresolved. V was cut by 1 base and J by 4 bases, with 12 bases left in between. The length of the CDR3 is 14 residues. CDR1 is SGHRS and CDR2 is YFSETQ in the germline V gene. Written as DNA, the CDR3 is TGCGCCAGCAGCTTGTTAGATCCGCGTTACGAGCAGTACTTC. Its protein product is CASSLLDPRYEQYF.

This chain joins TRBV29-1 and TRBJ1-4; D not certain. V was cut by 7 bases and J by 3 bases, with 9 bases left in between. Germline V CDR1 and CDR2: SQVTM, ANQGSEA. The CDR3 extends over 12 amino acids. The CDR3 DNA follows: TGCAGCGCCGGTGTATCTAATGAAAAACTGTTTTTT. This gives the protein CSAGVSNEKLFF.

This clonotype was detected a few times. The J gene is TRBJ2-2, the V gene TRBV5-1; 8 nucleotides match TRBD2. CDR1 is SGHRS and CDR2 is YFSETQ in the germline V gene. With V trimmed by 2 bases and J by 1 base, 10 bases remained unmatched. This CDR3 has 18 residues. The DNA of the CDR3 is TGCGCCAGCAGCTTCCCGAGGGATAGCGGGGAGAACACCGGGGAGCTGTTTTTT. Encoded protein: CASSFPRDSGENTGELFF.

This clonotype was recorded many times. The CDR3 reads CASSPTANEQFF. DNA of the CDR3: TGTGCCAGCAGCCCGACAGCCAATGAGCAGTTCTTC. This chain connects TRBV7-9 to TRBJ2-1; tentative D call: TRBD1 (5 bases). The CDR3 is made up of 12 amino acids. Germline V gene data show CDR1 as SEHNR and CDR2 as FQNEAQ (reference sequence). The germline V and J ends were trimmed by 5 bases and 6 bases, with 8 bases remaining between them.

The V gene is TRBV24-1, the J gene TRBJ2-5; D is possibly TRBD2 (6 bases). Looked up from germline, CDR1 is KGHDR and CDR2 is SFDVKD. The CDR3 consists of 16 residues. V was shortened by 3 bases and J by 5 bases, with 18 bases between the two germline ends. The CDR3 nucleotides read TGTGCCACCAGTGATCGTAAACCGGGGGAAACGGAGACCCAGTACTTC. Residues: CATSDRKPGETETQYF.

This clonotype was seen ten or more times. The chain carries TRBV10-3 and TRBJ2-5, with D possibly TRBD2 on 6 matching bases. The V gene's germline CDR1 is ENHRY and CDR2 SYGVKD. The CDR3 loop spans 15 amino acids. V was clipped by 8 bases and J by 5 bases, with 21 bases between them. CDR3 loop: CAIAEGLSGTETQYF. The CDR3 DNA follows: TGTGCCATCGCAGAGGGACTTTCAGGGACGGAGACCCAGTACTTC.

The V call is TRBV24-1, the J call TRBJ2-1; D possibly matches TRBD1 or TRBD2 (5 bases each). The CDR3 runs 16 residues. CDR1 is KGHDR and CDR2 is SFDVKD in the germline V gene. V lost 2 bases to trimming and J lost 8 bases, with 18 bases between them. CDR3 loop: CATSDSRDGLFDEQFF. The CDR3 coding sequence is TGTGCCACCAGTGATTCCCGGGACGGTTTGTTCGATGAGCAGTTCTTC.